The table lists the clone carrying this T cell receptor (beta chain) with a few counts. Its antigen is still unknown. This record belongs to a study of blood T cells in healthy people across ages. Study outcomes and limitations: For the donors, CMV status was unknown and possibly confounded expanded clonotype changes. Without sorted subsets, naive and antigen-experienced compartments could not be conclusively compared.

Ranging in age from about 6 to 95, the donors were healthy Caucasian individuals from Russia. Through a sample-barcoded 5' primer and a J-beta primer mix, a second PCR was run for roughly 7 to 11 cycles. A single record per CDR3 protein comes from TCRdb applying MiXCR to the 5' RACE reads. Of 1.5 million to 2 million distinct CDR3 sequences in the sample, 28% are singletons; the top ten hold 7.7%. Trimming left V 3 bases short and J 0 bases short, with 14 bases between. The CDR3 length is 16 residues. Material: blood. The gene calls are TRBV12-3 or TRBV12-4 and TRBJ1-1, with D possibly being TRBD1 (5 bases). This receptor was obtained from a woman aged 30 to 39 in good health. The CDR3 protein is CASSLAGRMMNTEAFF. As DNA, the CDR3 is TGTGCCAGCAGTTTGGCGGGACGGATGATGAACACTGAAGCTTTCTTT.